The clone carrying this T cell receptor (beta chain) was seen a few times. Its antigen is unknown. The length of the CDR3 is 13 residues. V was cut by 2 bases and J by 14 bases, with 13 bases left in between. The germline gives CDR1 MNHEY, CDR2 SVGAGI. This sample stems from a study of T-cell reconstitution after alpha-beta-depleted transplantation in children. Whole-study findings and limits: Elevated TCRbeta diversity at day 60 was traced, in some patients, to surviving recipient T cells and thymic progenitors.

The TCRbeta library was prepared with unique molecular identifiers. TCRdb fed the PCR reads into MiXCR, producing one record per CDR3 protein. The table shows 780,000 or so distinct CDR3 sequences, with 16% occurring only once. The sample in question was PBMCs, mostly from graft donor cells, obtained 360 days after TCRalphabeta/CD19-depleted stem cell transplant. The chain combines TRBV6-5 with TRBJ1-6, with D perhaps TRBD1 (6 bases). This clonotype was sampled from a male patient between 10 and 17 years old who had a stem cell transplant for acute lymphoblastic leukemia, so the T cells may come from the graft donor. The CDR3 DNA follows: TGTGCCAGCAGTTACGAGGACGGGGGCTCCCTCCACTTT. Translation gives CASSYEDGGSLHF.